This T cell receptor beta chain emerged from a study of shared clonotypes between healthy human individuals. The protocol was immunoSEQ multiplex PCR, while the TCRdb copy is restricted to in-frame clones and leaves out a portion. The sample consists of 1.4 million or so clones, just under 99% of them appearing once. V was clipped by 4 bases and J by 0 bases; unmatched bases: 21. Per germline, CDR1 LNHDA and CDR2 SQIVND (reference sequence). The CDR3 consists of 20 residues. This TCR was sampled from a man aged 25-45 years in good health. Sequences were obtained from naive CD4+ T cells sorted from blood. Subset here: CD45RA+ positively selected. The chain uses TRBV19 and TRBJ2-7; 7 bases align to TRBD1. Here the CDR3 DNA reads TGTGCCAGTAGTACCCGACGGACAGGATTACTAGACCACCCCTCCTACGAGCAGTACTTC. This sequence encodes CASSTRRTGLLDHPSYEQYF.